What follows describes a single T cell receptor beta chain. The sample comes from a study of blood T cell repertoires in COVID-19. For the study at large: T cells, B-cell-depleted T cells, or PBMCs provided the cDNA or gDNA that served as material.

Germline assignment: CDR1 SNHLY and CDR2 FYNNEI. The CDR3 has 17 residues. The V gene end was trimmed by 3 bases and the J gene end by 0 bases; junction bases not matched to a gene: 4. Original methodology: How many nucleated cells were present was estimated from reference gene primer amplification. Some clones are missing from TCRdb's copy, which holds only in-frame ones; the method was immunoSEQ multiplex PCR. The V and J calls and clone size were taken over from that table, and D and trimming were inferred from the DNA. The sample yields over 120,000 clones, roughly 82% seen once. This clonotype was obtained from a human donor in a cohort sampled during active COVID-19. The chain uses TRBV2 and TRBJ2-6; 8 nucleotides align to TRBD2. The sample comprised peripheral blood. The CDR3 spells CASSDREGHSGANVLTF. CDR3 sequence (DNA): TGTGCCAGCAGTGATCGGGAGGGACACTCTGGGGCCAACGTCCTGACTTTC. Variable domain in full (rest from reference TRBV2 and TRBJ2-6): EPEVTQTPSHQVTQMGQEVILRCVPISNHLYFYWYRQILGQKVEFLVSFYNNEISEKSEIFDDQFSVERPDGSNFTLKIRSTKLEDSAMYFCASSDREGHSGANVLTFGAGSRLTVL.